What follows are 30 T cell receptor beta chains derived from one specimen sequenced in a study of CXCR3-negative and CXCR3-positive naive CD8 T cells. Study findings and constraints: Relative to CXCR3-negative naive cells, CXCR3-positive naive cells had more hydrophobic TRB CDR3s.

Their antigens remain unidentified. UMI-labeled 5' RACE TRB cDNA libraries were prepared from the cells. TCRdb re-called the 5' RACE reads and shows each CDR3 protein once, DNA omitted. This sample contains under 60,000 distinct CDR3 sequences. Sequenced input: naive CXCR3+ CD8+ T cells from blood. Noted subset: CD45RO-CCR7+CD27+CD95- naive CD8+ T cells expressing CXCR3 (TNR3+). The source of these receptors is a human donor in good health. Some clones in this sample may be carry-over from other donors' samples.

This CDR3 reads CASSSGLYISSYEQYF. V usage is TRBV12-3 or TRBV12-4 and J usage is TRBJ2-7; no DNA is available, so the TRBD2 call from TCRdb remains unchecked. The CDR3 is made up of 16 amino acids.

The chain joins TRBV15 to TRBJ1-5. CDR3 length: 14 residues. Looked up from germline, CDR1 is LNHNV and CDR2 is YYDKDF (reference sequence). This CDR3 is CATSKLGGNQPQHF.

The genes are TRBV7-2 and TRBJ1-2. Per germline, CDR1 SGHTA and CDR2 FQGNSA. This CDR3 is built from 15 residues. This chain's CDR3 is CASSGGTRTNYGYTF.

The rearrangement joins TRBV7-9 to TRBJ2-7; TCRdb selects TRBD2, and the lack of DNA leaves this call unchecked. Germline CDR1 and CDR2: SEHNR and FQNEAQ (reference sequence). The CDR3 has 13 residues. CDR3 sequence reads: CASSLASLAEQYF. Full variable domain (missing parts from reference TRBV7-9 and TRBJ2-7): DTGVSQNPRHKITKRGQNVTFRCDPISEHNRLYWYRQTLGQGPEFLTYFQNEAQLEKSRLLSDRFSAERPKGSFSTLEIQRTEQGDSAMYLCASSLASLAEQYFGPGTRLTVT.

The chain combines TRBV20-1 with TRBJ2-7; the D call from TCRdb, TRBD2, cannot be confirmed without DNA. The CDR3 has 15 residues. CDR1 and CDR2 (germline): DFQATT, SNEGSKA (reference sequence). This chain's CDR3 is CSAPEGVIGDYEQYF.

The chain combines TRBV18 with TRBJ2-7; TCRdb calls TRBD1, which cannot be checked without DNA. This CDR3 is 14 amino acids long. Germline V lookup: CDR1 KGHSH, CDR2 LQKENI. CDR3 protein: CASSEGRISYEQYF.

This chain links TRBV29-1 with TRBJ2-3. The CDR3 runs 14 residues. CDR1 SQVTM and CDR2 ANQGSEA come from the germline V gene. CDR3: CSANEYLSTDTQYF.

The chain couples TRBV10-3 to TRBJ2-7; as DNA is missing, the TRBD2 call by TCRdb cannot be tested. Germline CDR1 reads ENHRY; CDR2 reads SYGVKD. The length of the CDR3 is 14 residues. CDR3 residues: CAISELAGSYEQYF.

V and J are TRBV27 and TRBJ1-2; TCRdb designates TRBD1, a call that cannot be tested without DNA. CDR3 length: 14 residues. From germline, CDR1 is MNHEY and CDR2 SMNVEV (reference sequence). Here the CDR3 reads CASSLQGASYGYTF.

The rearrangement joins TRBV12-3 or TRBV12-4 to TRBJ2-1; lacking DNA, the TRBD1 call made by TCRdb goes unchecked. CDR3 size: 15 residues. The CDR3: CASSLGRGSRNEQFF.

CDR3 residues: CSVARDSKIEQYF. The chain is built from TRBV29-1 and TRBJ2-7; without DNA, the TCRdb call of TRBD1 cannot be checked. The germline CDR1 and CDR2 sequences are SQVTM and ANQGSEA. CDR3 size: 13 residues.

The CDR3 loop is CASSLGSASYEQYF. The chain joins TRBV5-6 to TRBJ2-7. Germline CDR1 is SGHDT and CDR2 is YYEEEE. CDR3 length equals 14 residues.

V and J are TRBV25-1 and TRBJ2-7; TCRdb's D call of TRBD2 is untestable without DNA. The CDR3 runs to 15 residues. Germline lookup yields CDR1 MGHDK and CDR2 SYGVNS. CDR3 sequence: CASSEGLVVTYEQYF.

This chain uses TRBV28 with TRBJ1-5. From germline, CDR1 is MDHEN and CDR2 SYDVKM. This CDR3 contains 15 residues. Here the CDR3 reads CASSLMPDSNQPQHF.

The genes are TRBV20-1 and TRBJ1-1; TCRdb reports TRBD1, a call that lacks DNA to check it against. Germline CDR1 DFQATT, CDR2 SNEGSKA (reference sequence). CDR3 length: 13 residues. CDR3 region: CSARSDRDTEAFF.

The chain joins TRBV7-2 to TRBJ2-7; TCRdb reports TRBD1, a call that lacks DNA to check it against. CDR1 SGHTA and CDR2 FQGNSA come from the germline V gene. CDR3 length: 13 amino acids. The CDR3 loop is CASSPRRDVEQYF. The variable domain in full, completed from reference TRBV7-2 and TRBJ2-7, reads GAGVSQSPSNKVTEKGKDVELRCDPISGHTALYWYRQSLGQGLEFLIYFQGNSAPDKSGLPSDRFSAERTGGSVSTLTIQRTQQEDSAVYLCASSPRRDVEQYFGPGTRLTVT.

The genes are TRBV29-1 and TRBJ2-7; TCRdb's D call, TRBD1, is unchecked because there is no DNA. The CDR3 has 15 amino acids. CDR1 is SQVTM, CDR2 ANQGSEA, per germline. The CDR3 sequence is CSVDLAFGGRAEQYF.

This sequence joins TRBV25-1 and TRBJ1-2; the TCRdb D gene call, TRBD1, has no DNA to confirm it. Germline V gene sequence: CDR1 MGHDK, CDR2 SYGVNS. This CDR3 is built from 14 residues. CDR3 loop: CASVPVGEVDGYTF.

The chain employs TRBV6-5 and TRBJ2-7; TCRdb returns TRBD2, unconfirmable since there is no DNA. The CDR3 runs 14 residues. From germline, CDR1 is MNHEY and CDR2 SVGAGI. CDR3 amino acids: CASSYGTSGYEQYF.

This chain links TRBV7-6 with TRBJ2-1. Germline CDR1 SGHVS, CDR2 FNYEAQ. CDR3 length: 14 residues. The CDR3 reads CASSPDLVSDEQFF.

The chain is built from TRBV9 and TRBJ2-1; there is no DNA to check the TCRdb D call of TRBD1. Germline V gives CDR1 SGDLS, CDR2 YYNGEE. This CDR3 has 16 amino acids. The CDR3 here is CASSQLGAALIDEQFF. Supplemented by reference TRBV9 and TRBJ2-1, the full variable domain reads DSGVTQTPKHLITATGQRVTLRCSPRSGDLSVYWYQQSLDQGLQFLIQYYNGEERAKGNILERFSAQQFPDLHSELNLSSLELGDSALYFCASSQLGAALIDEQFFGPGTRLTVL.

The V and J genes are TRBV29-1 and TRBJ2-7. CDR1 and CDR2 (germline): SQVTM, ANQGSEA. The CDR3 totals 12 residues. This chain's CDR3 is CSGSTRNYEQYF.

This chain connects TRBV11-2 to TRBJ1-1; the D call from TCRdb, TRBD1, cannot be confirmed without DNA. The CDR3 covers 15 residues. Looked up from germline, CDR1 is SGHAT and CDR2 is FQNNGV. CDR3 protein: CASSFWDRLNTEAFF.

The V call is TRBV7-2, the J call TRBJ2-7. Germline V lookup: CDR1 SGHTA, CDR2 FQGNSA. The CDR3 is 13 amino acids. CDR3 in amino acids: CASSLALPREQYF.

This chain uses TRBV5-6 with TRBJ2-2. From germline, CDR1 is SGHDT and CDR2 YYEEEE. The CDR3 extends over 11 amino acids. CDR3: CASSFSGELFF.

The V call is TRBV9, the J call TRBJ1-2; lacking DNA, the TRBD1 call made by TCRdb goes unchecked. CDR1 and CDR2 (germline): SGDLS, YYNGEE. This CDR3 has 16 residues. CDR3 loop: CASSLSGREGDYGYTF.

The chain couples TRBV20-1 to TRBJ2-1. This CDR3 has 14 amino acids. Germline assignment: CDR1 DFQATT and CDR2 SNEGSKA (reference sequence). The chain's CDR3 is CSARDSRTNNEQFF.

This sequence joins TRBV7-9 and TRBJ1-6. The CDR3 consists of 11 residues. The germline gives CDR1 SEHNR, CDR2 FQNEAQ (reference sequence). This CDR3 is CASSYEVPLHF. The full variable domain, completed using reference TRBV7-9 and TRBJ1-6, is DTGVSQNPRHKITKRGQNVTFRCDPISEHNRLYWYRQTLGQGPEFLTYFQNEAQLEKSRLLSDRFSAERPKGSFSTLEIQRTEQGDSAMYLCASSYEVPLHFGNGTRLTVT.

The rearrangement uses TRBV5-4 and TRBJ2-7; there is no DNA to check the TCRdb D call of TRBD1. The germline V gene encodes CDR1 SGHNT and CDR2 YYREEE (reference sequence). This CDR3 region has 15 residues. CDR3 sequence: CASSLGWTASYEQYF.

V usage is TRBV7-9 and J usage is TRBJ2-4; TCRdb's D gene call, TRBD1, goes unchecked for lack of DNA. Germline V gives CDR1 SEHNR, CDR2 FQNEAQ (reference sequence). The CDR3 loop spans 15 amino acids. CDR3 sequence reads: CASSPPGAEKDIQYF.